This TCR beta chain was sequenced for a study of vaccination and CD4 T cells after COVID-19. Study-level information: Stimulation used overlapping spike peptides from SARS-CoV-2, HCoV-NL63, HCoV-OC43 and HCoV-229E. The study, taken as a whole, reports: Median SARS-CoV-2-reactive clonotypes rose from approximately 21 to 38, not significantly.

The treatment was: approximately 9-day PBMC culture with coronavirus spike peptide pools or control peptides (ViraFEST assay). Samples of CD4+ T cells were obtained from the unexposed donor before the COVID-19 pandemic (2011-2018). Via ViraFEST, peptide pools expanded antigen-specific T cells before TCR sequencing. The CDR3 sequence is 15 residues long. V lost 7 bases and J 0 bases, leaving 14 bases between the germline ends. Germline loops: CDR1 LNHDA, CDR2 SQIVND (reference sequence). This clonotype was recorded a few times. What it recognizes is unknown. Cultured CD4+ T-cell DNA underwent Oncomine TCR Beta short-read sequencing. Using its own MiXCR run on the PCR reads, TCRdb lists one record per CDR3 protein. The profile covers 6,500 to 7,500 distinct CDR3 sequences, with 30% to 40% appearing a single time and 29% taken by the ten largest.

This receptor was taken from a human donor in good health. This sequence joins TRBV19 and TRBJ2-3; D tentatively reads TRBD1 or TRBD2 (5 bases each). The specimen sequenced was CD4+ T cells from blood, cultured in vitro. The CDR3 protein is CASTLRGASTDTQYF. The CDR3 DNA reads TGTGCCAGTACCCTAAGGGGAGCTAGCACAGATACGCAGTATTTT.